This is a list of T cell receptor beta chains from one sample in a study of control samples from healthy donors and cancer patients. TCRdb keeps only in-frame clones here, not all; method: immunoSEQ multiplex PCR. The profile shows more than 35,000 clones, around 83% of them singletons. The source material was PBMCs. These receptors were collected from a woman between 55 and 75 years old with lung cancer. Each CDR3 is given with its conserved first and last residue. D genes are given only for firm matches. Size is stated for part of the rows, as once, few or many counts, or as a class when the clone is expanded.

v_gene	d_gene	abundance	j_gene	CDR3nt	CDR3aa
TRBV29-1	NA	NA	TRBJ1-1	TGCAGCGTTGACACAGGATACACTGAAGCTTTCTTT	CSVDTGYTEAFF
TRBV18	NA	NA	TRBJ2-1	TGTGCCAGCTCAGTGGCGTCCTTGGGCAATGAGCAGTTCTTC	CASSVASLGNEQFF
TRBV19	NA	NA	TRBJ2-7	TGTGCCAGTAGCCTCGCGGAGAGCTCCTACGAGCAGTACTTC	CASSLAESSYEQYF
TRBV6-4	NA	NA	TRBJ1-1	TGTGCCAGCAGTGACGGGAGGCAAGCTTTCTTT	CASSDGRQAFF
TRBV6-5	NA	NA	TRBJ1-1	TGTGCCAGCGTGAGAGACACTGAAGCTTTCTTT	CASVRDTEAFF
TRBV7-9	TRBD1	few	TRBJ1-2	TGTGCCAGCAGCCGGGACAGTAACTATGGCTACACCTTC	CASSRDSNYGYTF
TRBV5-1	NA	NA	TRBJ1-2	TGCGCCAGCAGCTCGGACATTAATGGCTACACCTTC	CASSSDINGYTF
TRBV3-1/TRBV3-2	TRBD1	NA	TRBJ1-2	TGTGCCAGCAGCCAAGGGGGGGGGACAGGGAGCTATGGCTACACCTTC	CASSQGGGTGSYGYTF
TRBV18	NA	NA	TRBJ2-2	TGTGCCAGCTCACCGAGGGATAGCACCGGGGAGCTGTTTTTT	CASSPRDSTGELFF
TRBV9	NA	once	TRBJ1-3	TGTGCCAGCAGCGTATGGGGTGTGTCTGGAAACACCATATATTTT	CASSVWGVSGNTIYF
TRBV9	NA	NA	TRBJ1-6	TGTGCCAGCAGAAATCAAGTTAGGGATTCACCCCTCCACTTT	CASRNQVRDSPLHF
TRBV5-4	NA	NA	TRBJ2-5	TGTGCCAGCAGCTCTACCTCTCCCGAGACCCAGTACTTC	CASSSTSPETQYF
TRBV2	NA	NA	TRBJ1-6	TGTGCCAGTAGGTTGCTGCGTTCACCCCTCCACTTT	CASRLLRSPLHF
TRBV3-1/TRBV3-2	NA	NA	TRBJ2-1	TGTGCCAGCAGCCAAGAATCGGCCGTGGGTGAGCAGTTCTTC	CASSQESAVGEQFF
TRBV19	NA	NA	TRBJ1-1	TGTGCCAGTAGTGCAGGGGTTCGTCACACTGAAGCTTTCTTT	CASSAGVRHTEAFF
TRBV11-2	TRBD1	once	TRBJ1-2	TGTGCCAGCAGCACCGCCGGGACAGGGAACTATGGCTACACCTTC	CASSTAGTGNYGYTF
TRBV19	TRBD2	NA	TRBJ2-1	TGTGCCAGTAGTACGACACTAGCGGGAGGGGGTGGAGAGCAGTTCTTC	CASSTTLAGGGGEQFF
TRBV11-2	NA	NA	TRBJ2-4	TGTGCCAGCAGCTTCGACAGTAGAAACATTCAGTACTTC	CASSFDSRNIQYF
TRBV9	NA	NA	TRBJ2-2	TGTGCCAGCAGCGTAGTAGGCACCACCGGGGAGCTGTTTTTT	CASSVVGTTGELFF
TRBV5-1	NA	few	TRBJ1-1	TGCGCCAGCAGCTTTGAGGTGAACACTGAAGCTTTCTTT	CASSFEVNTEAFF
TRBV7-8	NA	NA	TRBJ1-1	TGTGCCAGCAGCTTAGGGTCTGGGGGAGAGAACACTGAAGCTTTCTTT	CASSLGSGGENTEAFF
TRBV27	NA	NA	TRBJ2-7	TGTGCCAGCAGTTCCCGGGCCCCTCTCTACGAGCAGTACTTC	CASSSRAPLYEQYF
TRBV3-1/TRBV3-2	TRBD2	NA	TRBJ2-7	TGTGCCAGCAGCCAAGAGGGTGGCGGGAGTTGGTACGAGCAGTACTTC	CASSQEGGGSWYEQYF
TRBV6-5	TRBD1	NA	TRBJ1-6	TGTGCCAGCAGGGGACAGTTCTATGGGGATTCACCCCTCCACTTT	CASRGQFYGDSPLHF
TRBV5-8	NA	NA	TRBJ2-1	TGTGCCAGCAGCTTGTGGGGGACTGAGCAGTTCTTC	CASSLWGTEQFF
TRBV6-6	NA	NA	TRBJ2-5	TGTGCCAGCAGTTTTTATCTGGGGGCGACCCAGTACTTC	CASSFYLGATQYF
TRBV10-2	NA	NA	TRBJ2-5	TGCGCCAGCAGGGAGACAGGTCTTAGGGAGACCCAGTACTTC	CASRETGLRETQYF
TRBV19	TRBD1	NA	TRBJ1-2	TGTGCCAGTTTTCAGGGGGGGAGCTATGGCTACACCTTC	CASFQGGSYGYTF
TRBV11-2	NA	NA	TRBJ1-1	TGTGCCAGCAGCTTAGATGCTTGGGGCACTGAAGCTTTCTTT	CASSLDAWGTEAFF
TRBV19	NA	NA	TRBJ1-5	TGTGCCAGTAGTATTGGAGGGGGGGGGCGGCCCCAGCATTTT	CASSIGGGGRPQHF
TRBV5-4	NA	few	TRBJ2-2	TGTGCCAGCAGCTTGAGAGGGCTGGGTCTGACCGGGGAGCTGTTTTTT	CASSLRGLGLTGELFF
TRBV18	TRBD1	NA	TRBJ1-2	TGTGCCAGCTCACAGCGGACAGGGGTCGACTATGGCTACACCTTC	CASSQRTGVDYGYTF
TRBV27	NA	once	TRBJ2-1	TGTGCCAGCACCTCCCTGGGGATGGGCAATGAGCAGTTCTTC	CASTSLGMGNEQFF
TRBV18	TRBD1	NA	TRBJ1-5	TGTGCCAGCTCAGAAGAAACAGGGGGCAATCAGCCCCAGCATTTT	CASSEETGGNQPQHF
TRBV5-6	NA	NA	TRBJ2-7	TGTGCCAGCAGCTTGGGGTGGGACCCCAGCTCCTACGAGCAGTACTTC	CASSLGWDPSSYEQYF
TRBV7-9	NA	NA	TRBJ2-7	TGTGCCAGCAGCTCTGGAGGGGGGGCGGGGTACGAGCAGTACTTC	CASSSGGGAGYEQYF
TRBV6-2/TRBV6-3	NA	NA	TRBJ2-2	TGTGCCAGCAGTTACTCGACGGCCGGGGAGCTGTTTTTT	CASSYSTAGELFF
TRBV19	NA	few	TRBJ1-2	TGTGCCAGCTGTCCGAGCCTGGAACGTGGGTATGGCTACACCTTC	CASCPSLERGYGYTF
TRBV18	NA	NA	TRBJ1-2	TGTGCCAGCTCACAAAGACAAGAGAACTATGGCTACACCTTC	CASSQRQENYGYTF
TRBV18	NA	NA	TRBJ1-5	TGTGCCAGCTCACCAAGGCAGGGTGAACAGCCCCAGCATTTT	CASSPRQGEQPQHF
TRBV5-8	NA	NA	TRBJ2-3	TGTGCCAGCAGCTTGGGTCAAGGAAGGGCAGATACGCAGTATTTT	CASSLGQGRADTQYF
TRBV6-2/TRBV6-3	TRBD1	NA	TRBJ1-5	TGTGCCAGCAGTCCAACCCGGGACAGGGCCCTCAATCAGCCCCAGCATTTT	CASSPTRDRALNQPQHF
TRBV25-1	NA	few	TRBJ1-6	TGTGCCAGCAGGCTTGAGGGGATTGAGGCTTATAATTCACCCCTCCACTTT	CASRLEGIEAYNSPLHF
TRBV2	NA	NA	TRBJ2-2	TGTGCCAGCAGTTTACAAGAGAACACCGGGGAGCTGTTTTTT	CASSLQENTGELFF
TRBV5-1	TRBD1	NA	TRBJ1-1	TGCGCCAGCAGCTTGGCCGCCGGACAGGGGACTGAAGCTTTCTTT	CASSLAAGQGTEAFF
TRBV7-8	NA	NA	TRBJ2-3	TGTGCCAGCAGCCCCTCCCCCGTGCGGACAGATACGCAGTATTTT	CASSPSPVRTDTQYF
TRBV3-1/TRBV3-2	NA	NA	TRBJ1-5	TGTGCCAGCAGCCAAGAGGGGGGACTCAACGATCAGCCCCAGCATTTT	CASSQEGGLNDQPQHF
TRBV3-1/TRBV3-2	NA	NA	TRBJ1-5	TGTGCCAGCAGCTCAGGGGCCCGCAATCAGCCCCAGCATTTT	CASSSGARNQPQHF
TRBV5-1	NA	NA	TRBJ1-4	TGCGCCAGCAGCTTGGACGCGAGAGAAAAACTGTTTTTT	CASSLDAREKLFF
TRBV4-3	NA	NA	TRBJ1-6	TGCGCCAGCAGCCAAGAGACAGGTTCTATTTCACCCCTCCACTTT	CASSQETGSISPLHF
TRBV23-1	TRBD1	NA	TRBJ1-1	TGCGCCAGCAGTCAATCGGAGGGGGCCGCTTTCTTT	CASSQSEGAAFF
TRBV9	NA	NA	TRBJ1-1	TGTGCCAGCAGCGTAGGTGGAGGAGCAGCTTTCTTT	CASSVGGGAAFF
TRBV7-2	NA	NA	TRBJ2-2	TGTGCCAGCAGCCATCGAACTAACCCGAACACCGGGGAGCTGTTTTTT	CASSHRTNPNTGELFF
TRBV10-3	NA	few	TRBJ1-3	TGTGCCATCAGTGAGACGGAGGCCTCTGGAAACACCATATATTTT	CAISETEASGNTIYF
TRBV6-6	NA	NA	TRBJ1-1	TGTGCCAGCAGAACGGATGGCACTGAAGCTTTCTTT	CASRTDGTEAFF
TRBV7-3	NA	NA	TRBJ2-7	TGTGCCAGCAGCTTAACGCCAGAGAACGAGCAGTACTTC	CASSLTPENEQYF
TRBV18	NA	once	TRBJ2-3	TGTGCCAGCTCACCTAGTCCCGTTGGGGCAGATACGCAGTATTTT	CASSPSPVGADTQYF
TRBV21-1	NA	NA	TRBJ1-2	TGTGCCAGCCCCGACAGGAATGATGGCTACACCTTC	CASPDRNDGYTF